This TCR beta chain was identified during a study of human T cells and chemical hapten exposure. Study context: For the roughly 25-week duration of the study, patients were given weekly doses of diphenylcyclopropenone on the scalp. Alopecia areata, totalis or universalis affected patients, mainly female.

With regard to this clonotype: Its antigen remains unknown.

MiXCR was run by TCRdb on the RACE reads, yielding one entry per CDR3 protein. Seen here are approximately 260,000 distinct CDR3 sequences, roughly 7.4% observed once, and the top ten hold more than 1%. General study results and limits: Sensitizing with DPC caused no change in TCRs above 1 in 1000 frequency. Significantly greater numbers of large CDR3 similarity clusters came from expanded TCRs than from controls.

Trimming left V 7 bases short and J 6 bases short, with 14 bases between. Germline V gene lookup returns CDR1 MNHEY and CDR2 SVGEGT. The CDR3 totals 13 residues. Stated time point: pre-sensitization, week 0. Documented treatment: therapeutic diphenylcyclopropenone sensitization with weekly scalp DPC. The chain carries TRBV6-2 or TRBV6-3 and TRBJ2-3; D might be TRBD1 (6 bases). This clonotype was obtained from a man between 18 and 35 years old with alopecia areata. Some clones in this sample may be carry-over from other donors' samples. The material sequenced was whole blood, taken in connection with sensitization to the hapten diphenylcyclopropenone (DPC). CDR3 coding DNA: TGTGCCAGCACCCCGACAGGAAGGGATACGCAGTATTTT. It translates to CASTPTGRDTQYF.